This is a list of T cell receptor beta chains from one sample in a study of T cell responses to AZD1222 COVID-19 vaccine. The method was immunoSEQ multiplex PCR; TCRdb's version includes in-frame clones alone and lacks a portion of them. Among tens of thousands of clones listed, approximately 80% were seen once. Sequenced material: peripheral blood, taken on day 0 of AZD1222 vaccination. Receptors originate from an adult in good health. Each CDR3 is given with its conserved first and last residue. Each record gives: J gene, V gene, CDR3 protein.

J: TRBJ1-4; V: TRBV14; CDR3: CASSQLGNNEKLFF
J: TRBJ1-4; V: TRBV6-5; CDR3: CASSYSATNEKLFF
J: TRBJ2-1; V: TRBV6-5; CDR3: CASRPPGTSYSEQFF
J: TRBJ2-5; V: TRBV2; CDR3: CASSEPRGSGETQYF
J: TRBJ1-5; V: TRBV2; CDR3: CASKPDRVSNQPQHF
J: TRBJ1-6; V: TRBV30; CDR3: CAWSEQRNSPLHF
J: TRBJ2-5; V: TRBV5-1; CDR3: CASSWEKETQYF
J: TRBJ2-7; V: TRBV19; CDR3: CASSIQGSYEQYF
J: TRBJ2-3; V: TRBV7-2; CDR3: CASSLGASGSTDTQYF
J: TRBJ2-1; V: TRBV3-1/TRBV3-2; CDR3: CASSQGPPGLAGGNNEQFF
J: TRBJ2-7; V: TRBV1; CDR3: CTSSRTGLAGGLYEQYF
J: TRBJ2-5; V: TRBV27; CDR3: CASSLGTVGQETQYF
J: TRBJ1-1; V: TRBV6-5; CDR3: CASSMGGGMNTEAFF
J: TRBJ1-2; V: TRBV18; CDR3: CASSPSLGANYGYTF
J: TRBJ1-2; V: TRBV30; CDR3: CAWSVLRKDGYTF
J: TRBJ1-1; V: TRBV5-6; CDR3: CASSLAGAAEAFF
J: TRBJ2-4; V: TRBV5-1; CDR3: CASSLGTGGWKNIQYF
J: TRBJ2-7; V: TRBV18; CDR3: CASSRSYEQYF
J: TRBJ1-2; V: TRBV9; CDR3: CASSPRGARGYGYTF
J: TRBJ2-1; V: TRBV5-1; CDR3: CASSLRGGSNEQFF
J: TRBJ1-2; V: TRBV28; CDR3: CASSRGGTGWAYGYTF
J: TRBJ2-2; V: TRBV7-2; CDR3: CASSLGSGRSGELFF
J: TRBJ2-1; V: TRBV7-2; CDR3: CASSLARGLVTKNEQFF
J: TRBJ1-2; V: TRBV5-1; CDR3: CASSLGPEDYGYTF
J: TRBJ1-1; V: TRBV29-1; CDR3: CSENRGRGTEAFF
J: TRBJ2-1; V: TRBV7-9; CDR3: CASSGSTGGNEQFF
J: TRBJ1-6; V: TRBV5-5; CDR3: CASQAPLGAGSPLHF
J: TRBJ2-7; V: TRBV7-8; CDR3: CASSPQGGTYEQYF
J: TRBJ2-5; V: TRBV2; CDR3: CASVELAGVRETQYF
J: TRBJ1-6; V: TRBV4-1; CDR3: CASSQVPAESYNSPLHF
J: TRBJ1-1; V: TRBV19; CDR3: CASRSRRLNTEAFF
J: TRBJ1-5; V: TRBV10-3; CDR3: CAISSDRGNQPQHF
J: TRBJ1-5; V: TRBV29-1; CDR3: CSVGQGRGNQPQHF
J: TRBJ2-2; V: TRBV15; CDR3: CATSPGVGIRTGELFF
J: TRBJ2-1; V: TRBV7-6; CDR3: CASRRRGLPGNEQFF
J: TRBJ1-2; V: TRBV5-1; CDR3: CASSLEGGGYGYTF
J: TRBJ1-5; V: TRBV12-3/TRBV12-4; CDR3: CASGGGTGQPQHF
J: TRBJ2-1; V: TRBV19; CDR3: CASSMGKGEQFF
J: TRBJ2-1; V: TRBV7-2; CDR3: CASSFTAGGGEQFF
J: TRBJ2-3; V: TRBV9; CDR3: CASSPTSGAPTSTDTQYF
J: TRBJ2-1; V: TRBV9; CDR3: CASSVGGTSLSYEQFF
J: TRBJ1-2; V: TRBV7-9; CDR3: CASSLYPDQRYGYTF
J: TRBJ1-6; V: TRBV5-5; CDR3: CASSLAGGATYSPLHF
J: TRBJ1-2; V: TRBV5-4; CDR3: CASSLDGSHYGYTF
J: TRBJ1-5; V: TRBV28; CDR3: CASSLGPLFNQPQHF